The 14 T cell receptor beta chains in this list originate from one sample, sequenced in a study of blood T cell repertoires in COVID-19. Data came from immunoSEQ multiplex PCR; TCRdb stores just in-frame clones and leaves some out. This sample has some 41,000 clones, with 80% to 90% found just once. Material for sequencing was peripheral blood. These receptors all come from a woman aged 80 or older with active or convalescent COVID-19.

The rearrangement links TRBV11-2 to TRBJ2-2; 8 bases align to TRBD1. The junction had 5 bases not matched to a gene; V was cut back by 4 bases and J by 7 bases. The CDR3 spans 14 residues. The germline V gene has CDR1 SGHAT and CDR2 FQNNGV. This chain's CDR3 is CASSSTRGLGELFF. The CDR3 DNA follows: TGTGCCAGCAGCTCGACCAGGGGGCTCGGGGAGCTGTTTTTT.

This chain connects TRBV18 to TRBJ2-2; D gene unclear. With 1 base removed from V and 2 bases from J, the gap between germline ends came to 8 bases. From germline, CDR1 is KGHSH and CDR2 LQKENI. The CDR3 extends over 15 amino acids. CDR3 bases: TGTGCCAGCTCACCACGGCCGATAAACACCGGGGAGCTGTTTTTT. It is translated as CASSPRPINTGELFF. The entire variable domain, with the rest obtained from reference TRBV18 and TRBJ2-2, is as follows: NAGVMQNPRHLVRRRGQEARLRCSPMKGHSHVYWYRQLPEEGLKFMVYLQKENIIDESGMPKERFSAEFPKEGPSILRIQQVVRGDSAAYFCASSPRPINTGELFFGEGSRLTVL.

The chain has TRBV11-2 and TRBJ1-1, with no clear D. The germline V gene has CDR1 SGHAT and CDR2 FQNNGV. The CDR3 totals 11 residues. V lost 2 bases, J lost 7 bases, and 5 bases lay in between. The CDR3 region is CASSLWSEAFF. Written as DNA, the CDR3 is TGTGCCAGCAGCTTATGGAGTGAAGCTTTCTTT.

J is TRBJ2-3 and V is TRBV11-1, with 12 bases that match TRBD1. In germline, CDR1 is SGHAT, CDR2 FQDESV (reference sequence). This CDR3 is 13 amino acids long. V was pared by 10 bases and J by 6 bases, with 5 bases of the junction left unmatched. The CDR3 loop reads CATWDRGHDTQYF. CDR3 coding DNA: TGTGCCACCTGGGACAGGGGGCACGATACGCAGTATTTT.

The rearrangement uses TRBV30 and TRBJ1-5; D remains unclear. The germline V and J ends were trimmed by 0 bases and 5 bases, with 11 bases remaining between them. Germline CDR1 reads GTSNPN; CDR2 reads SVGIG (reference sequence). This CDR3 has 14 amino acids. Written as DNA, the CDR3 is TGTGCCTGGAGTGTACTTAGTGTGGATCAGCCCCAGCATTTT. Translated, it gives CAWSVLSVDQPQHF.

The table lists this clone with a few counts. The chain couples TRBV6-5 to TRBJ2-7; TRBD1 might be the D (6 bases). V was pared by 2 bases and J by 1 base, with 12 bases between. CDR3 length: 15 amino acids. The germline V gene encodes CDR1 MNHEY and CDR2 SVGAGI. CDR3 coding DNA: TGTGCCAGCAGTTACGCTGGTAGGGGGTCCTACGAGCAGTACTTC. Translation: CASSYAGRGSYEQYF.

In the case of this clone: Other DNA variants within this sample encode the same CDR3. The CDR3 here is CASSSRQGALYGYTF. The CDR3 region has the DNA TGTGCCAGCAGTTCCCGACAGGGGGCGTTGTATGGCTACACCTTC. This sequence joins TRBV28 and TRBJ1-2; 10 positions agree with TRBD1. Germline assignment: CDR1 MDHEN and CDR2 SYDVKM. This CDR3 has 15 residues. V lost 4 bases and J lost 5; bases outside the gene matches: 7.

This clone appeared once. The chain recombines TRBV28 with TRBJ1-5; D is possibly TRBD1 (5 bases). V lost 6 bases and J lost 5, with 11 bases in between. This CDR3 is built from 13 residues. Germline V CDR1 and CDR2: MDHEN, SYDVKM. CDR3: CASRPRQHQPQHF. In nucleotides, the CDR3 is TGTGCCAGCAGACCTCGACAGCATCAGCCCCAGCATTTT.

This sequence joins TRBV28 and TRBJ1-5; 8 positions match TRBD1. With 6 bases clipped from V and 9 bases from J, the junction kept 4 bases outside the gene matches. CDR1 is MDHEN, CDR2 SYDVKM, per germline. The CDR3 contains 12 residues. Here the CDR3 reads CASSRTGMPQHF. Here the CDR3 DNA reads TGTGCCAGCAGCCGGACAGGGATGCCCCAGCATTTT.

Written as DNA, the CDR3 is TGTGCCTGGACACAGGAGAACACTGAAGCTTTCTTT. Translation: CAWTQENTEAFF. This chain uses TRBV30 with TRBJ1-1; TRBD1 might be the D (5 bases). Trimming removed 4 bases from V and 1 base from J, with 7 bases in between. The germline V gene encodes CDR1 GTSNPN and CDR2 SVGIG (reference sequence). This CDR3 is 12 amino acids long.

This clone was observed a single time. The gene calls are TRBV28 and TRBJ2-3; D is perhaps TRBD2 (6 bases). This CDR3 contains 12 residues. CDR1 is MDHEN, CDR2 SYDVKM, per germline. Trimming shortened V by 6 bases and J by 5 bases, and 9 bases separated the two germline ends. The CDR3 region has the DNA TGTGCCAGCAGCCTCGGGAGAGATACGCAGTATTTT. It specifies CASSLGRDTQYF.

This clone has a single count. The gene calls are TRBV19 and TRBJ2-1; D is perhaps TRBD1 (6 bases). Trimming left V 0 bases short and J 5 bases short, with 17 bases between. CDR1 is LNHDA and CDR2 is SQIVND in the germline V gene (reference sequence). The CDR3 is 17 amino acids. CDR3 nucleotides: TGTGCCAGTAGTATAGATCTGGGGGCAGGCGAGGACAATGAGCAGTTCTTC. Its translation: CASSIDLGAGEDNEQFF.

The J gene is TRBJ1-4, the V gene TRBV2; D gene unclear. V shed 8 bases and J shed 3 bases, with 10 bases lying between them. CDR3 length equals 13 residues. Germline V CDR1 and CDR2: SNHLY, FYNNEI. The CDR3 is CASLGIANEKLFF. CDR3 bases: TGTGCCAGCCTAGGAATCGCTAATGAAAAACTGTTTTTT.

The chain carries TRBV3-1 (or the pseudogene TRBV3-2) and TRBJ2-7; D may be TRBD2 (6 bases). The V end lost 2 bases, the J end lost 7 bases, and 12 bases lay between the germline ends. The CDR3 length is 13 residues. From germline, CDR1 is LGHDT and CDR2 YNNKEL (reference sequence). CDR3 bases: TGTGCCAGCAGCCAATCCGGGAGTACTGAGCAGTACTTC. Its translation is CASSQSGSTEQYF.